The present T cell receptor (beta chain) was sequenced within a study of T cell responses to AZD1222 COVID-19 vaccine. Study-wide results and caveats: Just six AZD1222 recipients were seropositive at baseline. After the peak T cell response, and only then, were repertoires sampled. There were mostly white British donors and more females than males, and clonal diversity was possibly underestimated.

As regards this clone: No antigen is known for it.

Profiled with immunoSEQ multiplex PCR; TCRdb holds only in-frame clones, not every one. The profile shows some 130,000 clones, about 88% of them singletons. This TCR derives from an adult in good health. Material: peripheral blood, obtained on day 0 of MenACWY control vaccination.

The CDR3, as DNA: TGTGCCAGCAGGGAGGGGAAAATCGGGACTAGCGGGACCGGGGAGCTGTTTTTT. Translating gives CASREGKIGTSGTGELFF. V gene TRBV11-2 combines with J gene TRBJ2-2; 12 bases agree with TRBD2. V dropped 6 bases and J dropped 5; count of bases not matched to a gene: 13. The CDR3 is made up of 18 amino acids. Germline V gene sequence: CDR1 SGHAT, CDR2 FQNNGV.